This TCR beta chain was obtained from a study of blood T cell repertoires in COVID-19. In germline, CDR1 is MNHEY, CDR2 SVGEGT. This CDR3 comprises 12 residues. Trimming shortened V by 2 bases and J by 11 bases, and 7 bases separated the two germline ends. Profiling relied on immunoSEQ multiplex PCR, and the TCRdb table lists in-frame clones only, not all of them. The sample consists of fewer than 250,000 clones, around 80% of them appearing once. V is TRBV6-2 or TRBV6-3 and J is TRBJ1-6; tentative D call: TRBD1 (5 bases). This clonotype was sampled from a human donor in a cohort sampled during active COVID-19. Sequenced sample: peripheral blood. The CDR3 DNA is TGTGCCAGCAGTTACAGGGGTACACCCCTCCACTTT. This sequence encodes CASSYRGTPLHF.